This T cell receptor beta chain was recovered during a study of blood T cell repertoires in COVID-19. On the study more broadly: Both acute and convalescent COVID-19 samples were obtained from the United States, Italy and Spain. Sources were T cells, B-cell-depleted T cells, or PBMCs; the material itself was cDNA or gDNA.

The trim removed 6 bases at V and 6 bases at J, leaving 9 bases unmatched. Germline CDR1 and CDR2: MNHEY and SVGEGT. The CDR3 spans 14 residues. As originally analysed: Amplification of reference gene primers provided the estimated nucleated cell counts. This table comes from immunoSEQ multiplex PCR, and its TCRdb copy is limited to in-frame clones, with some not included. D and trimming come from the DNA, and the V and J calls and clone size come from that table. This sample has 30,000 or so clones, with almost 85% found just once. The clonotype was recovered from a man older than 75 with active or convalescent COVID-19. Sequences were obtained from peripheral blood. This chain uses TRBV6-2 or TRBV6-3 with TRBJ2-7; 9 bases fit TRBD2. The CDR3 DNA follows: TGTGCCAGCAGCCTTAGCGGGAGCGGTGGCGAGCAGTACTTC. It is translated as CASSLSGSGGEQYF.